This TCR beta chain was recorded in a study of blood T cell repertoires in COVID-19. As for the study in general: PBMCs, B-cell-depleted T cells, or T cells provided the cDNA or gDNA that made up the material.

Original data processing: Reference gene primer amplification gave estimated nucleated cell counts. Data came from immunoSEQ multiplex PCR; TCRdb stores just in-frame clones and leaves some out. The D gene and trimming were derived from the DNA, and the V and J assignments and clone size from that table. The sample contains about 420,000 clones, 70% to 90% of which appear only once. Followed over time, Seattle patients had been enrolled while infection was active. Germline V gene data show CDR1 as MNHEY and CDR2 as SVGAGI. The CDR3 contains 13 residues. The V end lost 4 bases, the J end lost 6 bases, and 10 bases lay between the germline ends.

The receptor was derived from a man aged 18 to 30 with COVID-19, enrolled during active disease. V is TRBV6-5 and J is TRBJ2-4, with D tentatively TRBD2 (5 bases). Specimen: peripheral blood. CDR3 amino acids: CASSSRGGNIQYF. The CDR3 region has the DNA TGTGCCAGCAGTTCGAGAGGAGGAAACATTCAGTACTTC.